This T cell receptor (beta chain) came from a study of blood T cells in healthy people across ages (dated by TCRdb to between 2015 and 2017). In the study overall: In model experiments, roughly one uniquely barcoded TCR beta cDNA molecule per two T cells was captured by template switching. Two additional independent replicas of 1 million unique cDNA reads from the same blood draw were analyzed for two donors (one aged 18 to 29 and one aged 80 or older). To avoid experimental bias, donors of different ages were distributed randomly across sequencing lanes. The study measured age-related changes in TCR beta repertoire diversity using deep sequencing normalized with unique cDNA molecular identifiers. Four age groups were formed from the donors: young (average approximately 15 years), middle-aged (just under 40), aged (approximately 60) and long-lived (less than 85). Broader findings and caveats from the paper: Because profiling used bulk unsorted PBMCs, naive and antigen-experienced compartments could not be compared conclusively. Compared with the aged group, more naive CD4+ T cells, fewer expanded clones and increased TCR diversity were shown by the long-lived group, suggesting age selection. Observed TCR beta diversity correlated strongly with the percentage of naive T cells measured by flow cytometry. As age increased, observed TCR beta diversity per million T cells dropped in a roughly linear way, and a significant reduction was already evident by age 40. The CMV infection status of donors was not known, potentially confounding age-related changes in expanded clonotypes. Total diversity estimates from one million sequenced T cells were considered lower bounds and underestimates.

This clonotype was detected only a few times. It has no known antigen specificity. No per-base quality is available; no much larger clone lies one base away. To prepare the library, 5' RACE was applied. For sequencing, an Illumina HiSeq 2500 was employed. A second PCR of about 7 to 12 cycles was run with a J-beta primer mix and a sample-barcoded 5' primer. Each TCR beta cDNA molecule received a unique molecular identifier from a template-switch 5' adaptor carrying 12 random nucleotides. Each sample yielded at least 3 million CDR3-containing paired-end reads. First-strand cDNA was synthesized from all RNA with the Mint cDNA synthesis kit, primed by a TRBC-specific oligonucleotide. Following uracil-DNA glycosylase treatment, a first 18-cycle PCR with universal primers M1SS and BC2_uni_R was performed on all cDNA. The authors' analysis ran thus. For normalization, 1 million high-quality reads, each with a distinct molecular identifier, were randomly selected from each sample. Instead of being binned into consensus sequences, reads with shared molecular identifiers were discarded. CDR3 identification, clonotype clustering and error correction used MiTCR with a Q25 quality threshold and the strictest error-elimination algorithm. A nonparametric unseen species model with Euler transformation was used to estimate a lower bound on total TCR beta diversity. TCRdb reran the public reads through fastp at Q25 and MiXCR, keeping productive beta chains. Rows are combined by CDR3 protein, so each entry shows the most common genes and DNA. What appears here as the V and J calls and clone size reflects TCRdb's work, not the paper's. The sample table records about 640,000 distinct CDR3 sequences; 45% to 65% of these occur just once. Over 35% of the sample lies in the top ten.

The donors were roughly 38 Caucasian individuals from Russia, aged roughly 6 to 90 years, who were systemically healthy. Approximately 10 milliliters of peripheral blood were collected from each donor into EDTA-treated Vacutainer tubes. PBMCs were isolated by Ficoll-Paque density-gradient centrifugation, with at least 6 million obtained per sample. Total RNA, at least 5 micrograms per sample, was extracted from PBMCs with Trizol reagent. Naive CD45RAhigh/CD27high T cell percentages were measured by flow cytometry on a PBMC aliquot from every donor. The CDR3 sequence holds 15 residues, the cysteine and phenylalanine included. Left in the record is the CDR3 DNA by itself, 45 bases read in frame from the first base. CDR1 SEHNR and CDR2 FQNEAQ were looked up in the germline V gene (reference sequence). V is shortened by 7 bases, J by 0 bases, and the region joining them spans 13 bases.

Sequencing used blood. The TCR originated in a man between 60 and 70 years old in good health. The chain is made from TRBV7-9 and TRBJ2-1; possibly the D gene is TRBD1, per 6 matching bases. In nucleotide form, the sequence is TGTGCCAGCATGGTGGGGGCAAGCTCCTACAATGAGCAGTTCTTC. The encoded protein is CASMVGASSYNEQFF.